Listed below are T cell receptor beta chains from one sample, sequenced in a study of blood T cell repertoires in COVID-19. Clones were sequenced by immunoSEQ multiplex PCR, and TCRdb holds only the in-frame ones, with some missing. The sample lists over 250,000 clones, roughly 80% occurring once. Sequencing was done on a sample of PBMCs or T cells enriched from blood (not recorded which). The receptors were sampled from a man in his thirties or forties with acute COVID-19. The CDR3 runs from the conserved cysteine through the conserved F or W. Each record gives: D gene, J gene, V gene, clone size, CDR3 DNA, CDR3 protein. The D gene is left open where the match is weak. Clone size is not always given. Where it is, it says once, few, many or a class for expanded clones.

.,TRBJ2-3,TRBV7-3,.,TGTGCCAGCAGCTTATTCGGAGGGAGAACAGATACGCAGTATTTT,CASSLFGGRTDTQYF
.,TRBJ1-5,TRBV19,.,TGTGCCAGTAGTATAGTAGGAGGAAATCAGCCCCAGCATTTT,CASSIVGGNQPQHF
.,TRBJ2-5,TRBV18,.,TGTGCCAGCTCACGGCAGGCCGGACAAGAGACCCAGTACTTC,CASSRQAGQETQYF
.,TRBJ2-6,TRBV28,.,TGTGCCAGTCTACCTAACTCTGGGGCCAACGTCCTGACTTTC,CASLPNSGANVLTF
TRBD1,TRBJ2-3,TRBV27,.,TGTGCCAGCAGTTTATGGACAGGGAAGGAGACAGATACGCAGTATTTT,CASSLWTGKETDTQYF
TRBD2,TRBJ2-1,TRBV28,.,TGTGCCAGCAGTTTATGGCTAGCGGGGGGGCTCGTAAATGAGCAGTTCTTC,CASSLWLAGGLVNEQFF
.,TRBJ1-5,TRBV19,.,TGTGCCAGTAGTGGGGGAGGGCGAAACCAGCCCCAGCATTTT,CASSGGGRNQPQHF
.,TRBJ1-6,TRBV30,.,TGTGCCTGGACAGACAGAAGAAATTCACCCCTCCACTTT,CAWTDRRNSPLHF
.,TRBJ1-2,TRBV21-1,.,TGTGCCAGCAACTCTTTCAGGCTCTATGGCTACACCTTC,CASNSFRLYGYTF
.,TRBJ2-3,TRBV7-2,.,TGTGCCAGCGCTCCCTGGCGGGGCACAGATACGCAGTATTTT,CASAPWRGTDTQYF
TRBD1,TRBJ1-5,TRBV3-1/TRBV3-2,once,TGTGCCAGCAGCCATACGGACAGGGGTTCTAGCAATCAGCCCCAGCATTTT,CASSHTDRGSSNQPQHF
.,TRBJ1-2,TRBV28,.,TGTGCCAGCAGTTTATTAGGAGTCCGCTATGGCTACACCTTC,CASSLLGVRYGYTF
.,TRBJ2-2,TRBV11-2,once,TGTGCCAGCAGCTTAACCGGGACATTGAACACCGGGGAGCTGTTTTTT,CASSLTGTLNTGELFF
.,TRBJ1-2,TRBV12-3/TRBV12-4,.,TGTGCCAGCAGCCTAAACTATGGCTACACCTTC,CASSLNYGYTF
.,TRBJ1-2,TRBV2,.,TGTGCCAGCAAGGAGAGAGCCCTCGACTATGGCTACACCTTC,CASKERALDYGYTF
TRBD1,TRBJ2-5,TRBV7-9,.,TGTGCCAGCAGCGATTTAATAGGACAGGGTCAGGAGACCCAGTACTTC,CASSDLIGQGQETQYF
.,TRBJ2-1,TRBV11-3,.,TGTGCCAGCAGCCTCGAGAGGAATGAGCAGTTCTTC,CASSLERNEQFF
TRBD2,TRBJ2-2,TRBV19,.,TGTGCCAGTAGTAGGGGACTAGCGCGAGGCACCGGGGAGCTGTTTTTT,CASSRGLARGTGELFF
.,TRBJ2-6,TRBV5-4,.,TGTGCCAGCAGCCCGGGGGGCCTCTCTGGGGCCAACGTCCTGACTTTC,CASSPGGLSGANVLTF
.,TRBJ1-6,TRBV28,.,TGTGCCAGCAACAGGGCCGGATATTCACCCCTCCACTTT,CASNRAGYSPLHF
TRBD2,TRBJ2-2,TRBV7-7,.,TGTGCTAGCAGCCCCGGGGGAGCGGGAGTAGTCGGGGAGCTGTTTTTT,CASSPGGAGVVGELFF
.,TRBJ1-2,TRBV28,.,TGTGCCAGCAGTTTTGGAGGGCCTAGGCTCTACACCTTC,CASSFGGPRLYTF
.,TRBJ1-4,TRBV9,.,TGTGCCAGCAGCGTAGGGGCAGGAGGGACTAATGAAAAACTGTTTTTT,CASSVGAGGTNEKLFF
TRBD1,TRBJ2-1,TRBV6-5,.,TGTGCCAGCAAACCGGACAGGTCCCAAAATGAGCAGTTCTTC,CASKPDRSQNEQFF
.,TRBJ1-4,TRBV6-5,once,TGTGCCAGCAGATCCGGGACATCAAATGAAAAACTGTTTTTT,CASRSGTSNEKLFF
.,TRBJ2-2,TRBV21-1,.,TGTGCCAGCCTCCGGCCGGGACTGAACACCGGGGAGCTGTTTTTT,CASLRPGLNTGELFF
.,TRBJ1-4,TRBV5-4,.,TGTGCCAGCAGCTTAGACAGACAGAGCGAAAAACTGTTTTTT,CASSLDRQSEKLFF
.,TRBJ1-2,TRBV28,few,TGTGCCAGCAGCCGCACCCAGGGGACGAACTATGGCTACACCTTC,CASSRTQGTNYGYTF
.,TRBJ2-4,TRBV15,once,TGTGCCACCAGCCTCGAACAGGGTGGGAACATTCAGTACTTC,CATSLEQGGNIQYF
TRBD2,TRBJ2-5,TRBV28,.,TGTGCCAGCCTGAGCGGGGGAGTTGAGACCCAGTACTTC,CASLSGGVETQYF
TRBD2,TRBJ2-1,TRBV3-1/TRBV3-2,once,TGTGCCAGCAGCCAAGATCTTGCGGGAGAAGGGTACAATGAGCAGTTCTTC,CASSQDLAGEGYNEQFF
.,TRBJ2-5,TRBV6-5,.,TGTGCCAGCAGTCTCACAGGGATACGAGAGACCCAGTACTTC,CASSLTGIRETQYF
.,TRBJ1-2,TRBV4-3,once,TGCGCCAGCAGCCAGAGTTCAGGGGTTAACTATGGCTACACCTTC,CASSQSSGVNYGYTF
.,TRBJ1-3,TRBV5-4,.,TGTGCCAGCAGCTTACGGGACTTAAACACCATATATTTT,CASSLRDLNTIYF
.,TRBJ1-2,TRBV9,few,TGTGCCAGCAGCGCCCCAGGGGAAGGCGGCTACACCTTC,CASSAPGEGGYTF
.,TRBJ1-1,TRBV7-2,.,TGTGCCAGCAGCTCCCTAATCGACAGGAACACTGAAGCTTTCTTT,CASSSLIDRNTEAFF
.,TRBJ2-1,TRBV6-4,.,TGTGCCAGCAGTGACTCAGCGACCAATGAGCAGTTCTTC,CASSDSATNEQFF
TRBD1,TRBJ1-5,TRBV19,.,TGTGCCAGTAGTATCCCGGGACAGGGCGTCAATTTTCGTAGCAATCAGCCCCAGCATTTT,CASSIPGQGVNFRSNQPQHF
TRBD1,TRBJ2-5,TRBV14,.,TGTGCCAGCAGCCAGAAGACAGGGCCCGGGACCCAGTACTTC,CASSQKTGPGTQYF
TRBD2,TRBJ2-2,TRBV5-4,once,TGTGCCAGCAGAGGCGGGGGGGCCGTTTCGGCCGGGGAGCTGTTTTTT,CASRGGGAVSAGELFF